The clone carrying this T cell receptor (beta chain) has a handful of counts. Its antigen is unidentified. All donors were healthy Caucasians. A template switching step contributed a universal primer site, while unique molecular identifiers were present in the cDNA. From the 5' RACE reads, TCRdb called clonotypes with MiXCR, one entry per CDR3 protein. The sample has approximately 1.8 million distinct CDR3 sequences; under 35% are singletons. The data derive from a study of identical twins. Study-wide findings and caveats: A partial confounding effect on zero-insertion analyses could come from invariant MAIT and iNKT cells. Weaker excess twin sharing was observed in beta out-of-frame sequences.

CDR3 size: 14 residues. The V gene's germline CDR1 is SNHLY and CDR2 FYNNEI. V gave up 4 bases and J gave up 1 base, with 10 bases separating them. Sequenced sample: cord blood. The source of this sequence is a newborn girl in good health. The chain couples TRBV2 to TRBJ1-1; D remains ambiguous. The CDR3 spells CASSGGLSNTEAFF. CDR3 coding DNA: TGTGCCAGCAGTGGAGGACTGTCGAACACTGAAGCTTTCTTT.